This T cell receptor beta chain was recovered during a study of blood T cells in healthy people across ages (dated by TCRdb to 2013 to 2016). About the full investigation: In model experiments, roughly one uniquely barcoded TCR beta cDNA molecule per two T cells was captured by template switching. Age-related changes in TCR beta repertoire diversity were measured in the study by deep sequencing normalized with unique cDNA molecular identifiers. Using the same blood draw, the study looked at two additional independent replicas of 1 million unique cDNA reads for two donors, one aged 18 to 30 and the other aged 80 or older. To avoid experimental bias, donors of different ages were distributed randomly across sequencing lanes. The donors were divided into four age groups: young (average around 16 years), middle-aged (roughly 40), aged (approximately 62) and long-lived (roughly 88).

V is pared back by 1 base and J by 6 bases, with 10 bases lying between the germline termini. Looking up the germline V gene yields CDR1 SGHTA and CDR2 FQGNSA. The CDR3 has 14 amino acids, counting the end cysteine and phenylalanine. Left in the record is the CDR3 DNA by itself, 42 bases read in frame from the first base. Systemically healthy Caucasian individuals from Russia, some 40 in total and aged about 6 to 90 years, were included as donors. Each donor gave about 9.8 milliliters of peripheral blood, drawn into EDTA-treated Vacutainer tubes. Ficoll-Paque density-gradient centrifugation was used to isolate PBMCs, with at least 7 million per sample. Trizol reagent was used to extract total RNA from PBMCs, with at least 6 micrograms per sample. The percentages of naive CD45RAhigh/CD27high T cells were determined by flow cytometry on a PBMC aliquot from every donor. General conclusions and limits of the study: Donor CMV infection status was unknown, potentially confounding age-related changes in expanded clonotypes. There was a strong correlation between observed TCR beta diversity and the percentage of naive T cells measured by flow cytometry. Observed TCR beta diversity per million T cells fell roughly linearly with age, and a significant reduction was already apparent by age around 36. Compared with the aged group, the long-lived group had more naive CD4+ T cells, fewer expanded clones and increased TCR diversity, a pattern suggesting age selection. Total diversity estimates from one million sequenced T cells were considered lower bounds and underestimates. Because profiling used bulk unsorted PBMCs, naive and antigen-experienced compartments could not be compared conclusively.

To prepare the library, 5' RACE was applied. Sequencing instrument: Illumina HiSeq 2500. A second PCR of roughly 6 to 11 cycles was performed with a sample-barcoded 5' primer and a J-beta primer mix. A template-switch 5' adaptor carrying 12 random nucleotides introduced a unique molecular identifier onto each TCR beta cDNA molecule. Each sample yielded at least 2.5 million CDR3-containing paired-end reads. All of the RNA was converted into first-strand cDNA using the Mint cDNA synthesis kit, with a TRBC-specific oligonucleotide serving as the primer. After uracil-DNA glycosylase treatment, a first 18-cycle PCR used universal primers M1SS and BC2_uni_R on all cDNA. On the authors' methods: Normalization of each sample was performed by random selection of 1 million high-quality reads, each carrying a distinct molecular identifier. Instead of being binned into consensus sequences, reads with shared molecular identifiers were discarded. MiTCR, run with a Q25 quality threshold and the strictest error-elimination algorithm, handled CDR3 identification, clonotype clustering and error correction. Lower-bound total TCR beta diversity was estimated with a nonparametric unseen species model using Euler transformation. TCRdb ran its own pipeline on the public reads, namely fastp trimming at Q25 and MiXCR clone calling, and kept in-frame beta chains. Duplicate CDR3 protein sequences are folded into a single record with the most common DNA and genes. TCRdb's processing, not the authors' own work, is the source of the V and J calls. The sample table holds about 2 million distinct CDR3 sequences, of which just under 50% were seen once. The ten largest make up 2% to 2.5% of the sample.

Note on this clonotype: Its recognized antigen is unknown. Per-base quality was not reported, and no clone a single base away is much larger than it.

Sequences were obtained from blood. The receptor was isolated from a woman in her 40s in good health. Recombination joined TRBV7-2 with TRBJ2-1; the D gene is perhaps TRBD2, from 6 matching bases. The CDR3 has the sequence CASSLVGLVNEQFF. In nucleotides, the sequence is TGTGCCAGCAGCTTAGTGGGACTCGTCAATGAGCAGTTCTTC.